The TCR beta chain under discussion was sequenced for a study of vaccination and CD4 T cells after COVID-19. In the study overall: Across the group, participants received two doses of either BNT162b2 or mRNA-1273 vaccine. Cells were stimulated with overlapping spike peptide pools from SARS-CoV-2, HCoV-NL63, HCoV-OC43 and HCoV-229E.

Cultured CD4+ T cell DNA underwent sequencing with the Oncomine TCR Beta short-read assay. TCRdb ran MiXCR on the PCR reads and lists one entry per CDR3 protein. The table lists under 15,000 distinct CDR3 sequences, 44% of them singletons. Unmatched junction bases numbered 14, after V lost 5 bases and J lost 5 bases. CDR1 is SGHTA and CDR2 is FQGNSA in the germline V gene. The CDR3 has 16 residues. Study-wide results and caveats: Median SARS-CoV-2-reactive clonotype numbers went from 21 to 38; this increase was not significant.

For this clonotype: The antigen remains undetermined.

Treatment indicated: approximately nine-day PBMC culture with coronavirus spike peptide pools or control peptides (ViraFEST assay). This clonotype was obtained from a human donor who had recovered from COVID-19. The specimen was CD4+ T cells from blood, cultured in vitro. This sequence joins TRBV7-2 and TRBJ2-5, with 7 bases lining up with TRBD2. CDR3: CASSLRGAGPTETQYF. The CDR3 region has the DNA TGTGCCAGCAGCCTTCGGGGAGCGGGGCCAACGGAGACCCAGTACTTC.